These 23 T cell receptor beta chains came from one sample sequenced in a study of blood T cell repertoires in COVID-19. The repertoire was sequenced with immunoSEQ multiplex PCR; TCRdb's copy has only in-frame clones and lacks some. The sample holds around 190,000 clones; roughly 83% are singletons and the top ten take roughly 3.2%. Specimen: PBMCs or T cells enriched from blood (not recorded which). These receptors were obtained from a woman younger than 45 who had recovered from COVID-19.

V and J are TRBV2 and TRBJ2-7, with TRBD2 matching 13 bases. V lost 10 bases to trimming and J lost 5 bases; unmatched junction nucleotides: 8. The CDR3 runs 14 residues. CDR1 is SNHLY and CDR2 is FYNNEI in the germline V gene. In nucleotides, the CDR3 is TGTGCCACCAGACTAGCGGGAGGTTCCCACGAGCAGTACTTC. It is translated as CATRLAGGSHEQYF.

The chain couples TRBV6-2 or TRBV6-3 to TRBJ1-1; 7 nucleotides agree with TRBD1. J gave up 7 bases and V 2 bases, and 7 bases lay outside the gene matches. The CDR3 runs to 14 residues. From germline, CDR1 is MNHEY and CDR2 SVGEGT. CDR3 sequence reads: CASSYEGQTLEAFF. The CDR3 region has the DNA TGTGCCAGCAGTTACGAGGGACAGACTCTTGAAGCTTTCTTT.

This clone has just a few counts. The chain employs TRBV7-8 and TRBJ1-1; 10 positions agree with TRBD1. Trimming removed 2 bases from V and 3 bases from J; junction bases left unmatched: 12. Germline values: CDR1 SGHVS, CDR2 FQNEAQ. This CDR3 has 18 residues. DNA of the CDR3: TGTGCCAGCAGCTTAAGCCCGAGGACAGGGGGTGGGGACACTGAAGCTTTCTTT. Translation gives CASSLSPRTGGGDTEAFF. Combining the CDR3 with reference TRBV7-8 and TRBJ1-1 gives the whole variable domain GAGVSQSPRYKVAKRGQDVALRCDPISGHVSLFWYQQALGQGPEFLTYFQNEAQLDKSGLPSDRFFAERPEGSVSTLKIQRTQQEDSAVYLCASSLSPRTGGGDTEAFFGQGTRLTVV.

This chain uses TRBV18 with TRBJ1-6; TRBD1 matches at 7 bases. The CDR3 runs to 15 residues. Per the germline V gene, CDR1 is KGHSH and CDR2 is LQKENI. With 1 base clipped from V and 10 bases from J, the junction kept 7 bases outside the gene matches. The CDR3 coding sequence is TGTGCCAGCTCACCACAAGCAGGGGGACGGTCACCCCTCCACTTT. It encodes CASSPQAGGRSPLHF.

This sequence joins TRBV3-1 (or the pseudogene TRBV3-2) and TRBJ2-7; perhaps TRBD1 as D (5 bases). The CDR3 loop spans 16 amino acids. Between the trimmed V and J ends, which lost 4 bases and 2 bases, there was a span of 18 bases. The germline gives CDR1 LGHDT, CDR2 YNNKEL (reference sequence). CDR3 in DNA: TGTGCCAGCAGCCTCGCGCCGGCAGGGATAACCTACGAGCAGTACTTC. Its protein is CASSLAPAGITYEQYF.

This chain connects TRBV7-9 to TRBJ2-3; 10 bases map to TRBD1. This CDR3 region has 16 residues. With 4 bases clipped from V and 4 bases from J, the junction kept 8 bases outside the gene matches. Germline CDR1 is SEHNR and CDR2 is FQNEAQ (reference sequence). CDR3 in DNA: TGTGCCAGCAGCTCCACGACAGGGGGCATGGCAGATACGCAGTATTTT. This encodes CASSSTTGGMADTQYF. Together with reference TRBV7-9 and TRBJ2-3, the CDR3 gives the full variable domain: DTGVSQNPRHKITKRGQNVTFRCDPISEHNRLYWYRQTLGQGPEFLTYFQNEAQLEKSRLLSDRFSAERPKGSFSTLEIQRTEQGDSAMYLCASSSTTGGMADTQYFGPGTRLTVL.

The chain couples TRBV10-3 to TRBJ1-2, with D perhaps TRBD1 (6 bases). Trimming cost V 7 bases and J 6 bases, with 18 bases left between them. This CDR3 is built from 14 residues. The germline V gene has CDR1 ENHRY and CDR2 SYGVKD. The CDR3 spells CAITVRDTGNGYTF. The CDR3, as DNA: TGTGCCATCACCGTGAGGGACACCGGCAATGGCTACACCTTC.

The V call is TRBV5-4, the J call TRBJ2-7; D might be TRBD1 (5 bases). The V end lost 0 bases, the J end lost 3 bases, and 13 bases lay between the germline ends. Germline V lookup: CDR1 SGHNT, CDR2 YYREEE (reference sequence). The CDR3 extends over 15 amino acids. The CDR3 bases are TGTGCCAGCAGCTTGGGCTGGGGCAGGAACTACGAGCAGTACTTC. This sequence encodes CASSLGWGRNYEQYF.

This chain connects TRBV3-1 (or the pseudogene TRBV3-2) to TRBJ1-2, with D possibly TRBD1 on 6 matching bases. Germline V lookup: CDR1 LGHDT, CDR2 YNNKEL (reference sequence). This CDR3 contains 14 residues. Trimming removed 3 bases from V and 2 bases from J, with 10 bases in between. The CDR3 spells CASSHRGGNYGYTF. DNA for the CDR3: TGTGCCAGCAGCCACAGGGGTGGGAACTATGGCTACACCTTC.

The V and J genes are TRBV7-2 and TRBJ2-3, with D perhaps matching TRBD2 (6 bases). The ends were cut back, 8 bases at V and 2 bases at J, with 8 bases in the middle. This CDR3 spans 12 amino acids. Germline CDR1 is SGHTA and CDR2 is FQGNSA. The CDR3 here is CASGDFTDTQYF. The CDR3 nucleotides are TGTGCCAGCGGGGACTTCACAGATACGCAGTATTTT.

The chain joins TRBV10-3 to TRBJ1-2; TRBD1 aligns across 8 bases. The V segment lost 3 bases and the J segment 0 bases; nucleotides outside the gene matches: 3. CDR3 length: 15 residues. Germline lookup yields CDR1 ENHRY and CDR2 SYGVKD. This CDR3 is CAISETGGPNYGYTF. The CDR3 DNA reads TGTGCCATCAGTGAAACAGGGGGACCTAACTATGGCTACACCTTC.

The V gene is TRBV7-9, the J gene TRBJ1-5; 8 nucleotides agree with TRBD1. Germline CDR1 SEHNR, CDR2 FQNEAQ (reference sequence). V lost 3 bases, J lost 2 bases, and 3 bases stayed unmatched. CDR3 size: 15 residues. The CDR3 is CASSFSGQGNQPQHF. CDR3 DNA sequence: TGTGCCAGCAGCTTCTCGGGACAGGGCAATCAGCCCCAGCATTTT.

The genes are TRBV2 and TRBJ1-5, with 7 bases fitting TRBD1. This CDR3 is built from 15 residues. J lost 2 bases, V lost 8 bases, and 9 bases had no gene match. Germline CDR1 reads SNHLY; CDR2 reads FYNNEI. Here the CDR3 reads CASRQGLVGNQPQHF. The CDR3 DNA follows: TGTGCCAGCCGACAGGGTTTGGTAGGCAATCAGCCCCAGCATTTT. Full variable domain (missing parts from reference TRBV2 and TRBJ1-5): EPEVTQTPSHQVTQMGQEVILRCVPISNHLYFYWYRQILGQKVEFLVSFYNNEISEKSEIFDDQFSVERPDGSNFTLKIRSTKLEDSAMYFCASRQGLVGNQPQHFGDGTRLSIL.

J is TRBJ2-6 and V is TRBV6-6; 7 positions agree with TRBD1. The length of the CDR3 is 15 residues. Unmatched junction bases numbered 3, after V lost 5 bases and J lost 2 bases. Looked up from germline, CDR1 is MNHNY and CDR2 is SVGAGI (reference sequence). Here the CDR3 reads CASSEGATGANVLTF. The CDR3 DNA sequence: TGTGCCAGCAGTGAGGGGGCTACTGGGGCCAACGTCCTGACTTTC.

The CDR3 reads CASSSLRGGGSEQYF. CDR3 DNA sequence: TGTGCCAGCAGTTCCCTGAGGGGGGGTGGCTCCGAGCAGTACTTC. The chain combines TRBV6-5 with TRBJ2-7; D might be TRBD2 (7 bases). V was pared by 4 bases and J by 6 bases, with 19 bases between. In germline, CDR1 is MNHEY, CDR2 SVGAGI. The CDR3 has 15 amino acids.

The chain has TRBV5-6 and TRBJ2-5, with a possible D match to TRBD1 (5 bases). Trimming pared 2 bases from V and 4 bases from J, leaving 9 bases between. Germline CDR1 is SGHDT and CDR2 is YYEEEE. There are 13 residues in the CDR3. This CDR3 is CASSFQGVETQYF. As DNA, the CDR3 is TGTGCCAGCAGCTTCCAGGGTGTAGAGACCCAGTACTTC.

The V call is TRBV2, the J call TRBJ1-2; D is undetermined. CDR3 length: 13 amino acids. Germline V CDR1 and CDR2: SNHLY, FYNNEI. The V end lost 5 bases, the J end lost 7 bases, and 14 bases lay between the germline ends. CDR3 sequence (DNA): TGTGCCAGCAGTTATACAGAGCCTTCTGGCTACACCTTC. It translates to CASSYTEPSGYTF.

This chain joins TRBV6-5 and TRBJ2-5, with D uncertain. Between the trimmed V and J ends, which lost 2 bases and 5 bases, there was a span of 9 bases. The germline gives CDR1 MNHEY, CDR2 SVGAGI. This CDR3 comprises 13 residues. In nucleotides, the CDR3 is TGTGCCAGCAGTTACAGCTCTCGGGAGACCCAGTACTTC. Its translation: CASSYSSRETQYF.

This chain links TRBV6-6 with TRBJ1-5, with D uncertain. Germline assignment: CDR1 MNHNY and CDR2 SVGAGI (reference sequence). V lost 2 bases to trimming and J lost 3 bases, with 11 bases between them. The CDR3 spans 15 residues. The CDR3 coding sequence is TGTGCCAGCAGTTACGTCAATCAGGTCAATCAGCCCCAGCATTTT. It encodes CASSYVNQVNQPQHF.

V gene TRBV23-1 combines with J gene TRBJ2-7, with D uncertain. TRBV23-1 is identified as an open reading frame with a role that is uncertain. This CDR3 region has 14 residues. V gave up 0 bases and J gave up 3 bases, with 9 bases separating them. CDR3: CASSQSQANYEQYV. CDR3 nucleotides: TGCGCCAGCAGTCAATCCCAGGCCAACTACGAGCAGTACGTC.

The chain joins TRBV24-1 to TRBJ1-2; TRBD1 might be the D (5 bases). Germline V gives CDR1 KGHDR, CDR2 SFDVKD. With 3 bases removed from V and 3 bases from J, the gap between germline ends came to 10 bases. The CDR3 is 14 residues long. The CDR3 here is CATSDGAIDYGYTF. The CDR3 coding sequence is TGTGCCACCAGTGATGGGGCGATAGACTATGGCTACACCTTC.

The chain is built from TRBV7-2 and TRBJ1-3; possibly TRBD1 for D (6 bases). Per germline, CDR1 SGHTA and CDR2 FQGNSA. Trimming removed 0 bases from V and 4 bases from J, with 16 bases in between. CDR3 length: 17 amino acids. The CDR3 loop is CASSLALGRGSGNTIYF. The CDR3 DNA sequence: TGTGCCAGCAGCTTAGCGTTAGGCAGGGGTTCAGGAAACACCATATATTTT. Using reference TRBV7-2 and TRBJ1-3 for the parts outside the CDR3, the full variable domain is GAGVSQSPSNKVTEKGKDVELRCDPISGHTALYWYRQSLGQGLEFLIYFQGNSAPDKSGLPSDRFSAERTGGSVSTLTIQRTQQEDSAVYLCASSLALGRGSGNTIYFGEGSWLTVV.

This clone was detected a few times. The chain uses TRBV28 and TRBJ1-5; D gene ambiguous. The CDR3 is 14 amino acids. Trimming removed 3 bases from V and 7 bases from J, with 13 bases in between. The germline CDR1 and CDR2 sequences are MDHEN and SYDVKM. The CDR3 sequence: CASSFVGRAQPQHF. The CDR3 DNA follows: TGTGCCAGCAGTTTCGTAGGGCGGGCACAGCCCCAGCATTTT.